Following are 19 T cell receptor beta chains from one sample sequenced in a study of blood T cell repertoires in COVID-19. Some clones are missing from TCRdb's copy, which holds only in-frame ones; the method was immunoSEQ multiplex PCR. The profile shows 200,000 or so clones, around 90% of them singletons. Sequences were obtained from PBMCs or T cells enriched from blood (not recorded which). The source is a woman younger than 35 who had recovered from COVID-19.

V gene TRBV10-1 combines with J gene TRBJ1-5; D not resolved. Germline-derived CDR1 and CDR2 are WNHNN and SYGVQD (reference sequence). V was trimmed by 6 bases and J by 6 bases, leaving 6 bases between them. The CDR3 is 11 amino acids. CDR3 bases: TGCGCCAGCAGGTGGCCTCAGCCCCAGCATTTT. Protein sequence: CASRWPQPQHF.

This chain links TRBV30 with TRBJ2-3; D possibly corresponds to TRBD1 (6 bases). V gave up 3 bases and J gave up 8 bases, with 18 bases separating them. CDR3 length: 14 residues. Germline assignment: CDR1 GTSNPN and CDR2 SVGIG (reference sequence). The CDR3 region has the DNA TGTGCCTGGAGGTTACAGGGTGAGGTCGGTACGCAGTATTTT. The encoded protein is CAWRLQGEVGTQYF.

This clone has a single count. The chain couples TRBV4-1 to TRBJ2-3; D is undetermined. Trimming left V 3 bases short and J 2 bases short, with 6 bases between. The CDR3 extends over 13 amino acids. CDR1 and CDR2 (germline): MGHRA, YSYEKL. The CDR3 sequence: CASSHAHTDTQYF. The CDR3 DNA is TGCGCCAGCAGCCACGCACACACAGATACGCAGTATTTT.

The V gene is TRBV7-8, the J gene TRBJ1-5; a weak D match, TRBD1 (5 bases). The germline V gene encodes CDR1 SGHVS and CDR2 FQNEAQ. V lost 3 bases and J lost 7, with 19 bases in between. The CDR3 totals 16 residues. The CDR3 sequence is CASSFQPRTREQPQHF. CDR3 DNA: TGTGCCAGCAGCTTTCAACCTAGGACAAGGGAACAGCCCCAGCATTTT.

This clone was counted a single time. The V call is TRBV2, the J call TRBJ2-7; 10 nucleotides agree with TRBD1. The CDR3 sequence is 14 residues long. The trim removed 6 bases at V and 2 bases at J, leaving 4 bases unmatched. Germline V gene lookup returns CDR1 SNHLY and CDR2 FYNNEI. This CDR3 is CASRPGQGPYEQYF. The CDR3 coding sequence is TGTGCCAGCAGACCGGGACAGGGGCCCTACGAGCAGTACTTC.

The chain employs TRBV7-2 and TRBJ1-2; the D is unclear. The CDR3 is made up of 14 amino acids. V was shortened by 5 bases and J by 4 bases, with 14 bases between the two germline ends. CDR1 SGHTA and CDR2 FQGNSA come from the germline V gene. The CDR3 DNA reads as TGTGCCAGCAGCCAACACACTAGGCTCTATGGCTACACCTTC. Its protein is CASSQHTRLYGYTF. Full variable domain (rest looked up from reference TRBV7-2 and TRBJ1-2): GAGVSQSPSNKVTEKGKDVELRCDPISGHTALYWYRQSLGQGLEFLIYFQGNSAPDKSGLPSDRFSAERTGGSVSTLTIQRTQQEDSAVYLCASSQHTRLYGYTFGSGTRLTVV.

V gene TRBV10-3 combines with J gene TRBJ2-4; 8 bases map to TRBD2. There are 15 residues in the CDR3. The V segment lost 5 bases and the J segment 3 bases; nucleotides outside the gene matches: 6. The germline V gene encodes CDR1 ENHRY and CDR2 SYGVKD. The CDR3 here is CAISNGGAVKNIQYF. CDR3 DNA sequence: TGTGCCATCAGTAACGGGGGGGCGGTCAAAAACATTCAGTACTTC.

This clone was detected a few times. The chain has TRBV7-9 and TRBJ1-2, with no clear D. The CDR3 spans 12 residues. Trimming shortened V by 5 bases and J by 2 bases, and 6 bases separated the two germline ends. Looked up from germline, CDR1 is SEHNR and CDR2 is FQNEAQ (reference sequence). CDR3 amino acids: CASSISNYGYTF. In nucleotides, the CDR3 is TGTGCCAGCAGCATAAGCAACTATGGCTACACCTTC.

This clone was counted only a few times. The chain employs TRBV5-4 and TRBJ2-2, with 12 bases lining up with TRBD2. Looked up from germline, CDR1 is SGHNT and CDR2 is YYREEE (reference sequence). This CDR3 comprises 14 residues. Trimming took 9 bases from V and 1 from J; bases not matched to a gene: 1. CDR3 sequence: CATLAGGNTGELFF. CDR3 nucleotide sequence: TGTGCCACACTAGCGGGGGGGAACACCGGGGAGCTGTTTTTT.

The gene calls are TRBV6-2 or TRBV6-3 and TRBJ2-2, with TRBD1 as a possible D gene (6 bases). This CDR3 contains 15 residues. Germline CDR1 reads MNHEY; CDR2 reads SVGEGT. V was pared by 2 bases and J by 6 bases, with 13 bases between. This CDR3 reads CASSYGKGGAGELFF. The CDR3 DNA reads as TGTGCCAGCAGTTACGGGAAAGGGGGTGCCGGGGAGCTGTTTTTT.

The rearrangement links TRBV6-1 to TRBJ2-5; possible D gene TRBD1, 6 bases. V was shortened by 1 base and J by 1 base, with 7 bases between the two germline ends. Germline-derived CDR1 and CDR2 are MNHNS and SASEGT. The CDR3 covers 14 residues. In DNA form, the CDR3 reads TGTGCCAGCAGTGAAGGGACAGCCCAAGAGACCCAGTACTTC. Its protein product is CASSEGTAQETQYF.

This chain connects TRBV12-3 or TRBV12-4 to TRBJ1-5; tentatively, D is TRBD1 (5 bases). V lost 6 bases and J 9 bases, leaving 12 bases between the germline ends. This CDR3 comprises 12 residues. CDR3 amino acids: CASRTGGGPQHF. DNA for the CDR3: TGTGCCAGCAGAACGGGCGGGGGGCCCCAGCATTTT.

CDR3 amino acids: CAIEQGKVTDTQYF. The CDR3 bases are TGCGCCATCGAACAGGGGAAGGTCACAGATACGCAGTATTTT. V is TRBV23-1 and J is TRBJ2-3; 7 bases match TRBD1. TRBV23-1 counts as an open reading frame of uncertain function. The length of the CDR3 is 14 residues. Trimming took 10 bases from V and 2 from J; bases not matched to a gene: 9.

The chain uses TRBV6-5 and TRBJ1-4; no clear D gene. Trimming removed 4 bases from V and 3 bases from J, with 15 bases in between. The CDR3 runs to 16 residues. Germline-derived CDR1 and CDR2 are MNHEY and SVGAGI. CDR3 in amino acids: CASSSLLMGANEKLFF. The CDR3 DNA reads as TGTGCCAGCAGTTCCCTTCTGATGGGAGCTAATGAAAAACTGTTTTTT.

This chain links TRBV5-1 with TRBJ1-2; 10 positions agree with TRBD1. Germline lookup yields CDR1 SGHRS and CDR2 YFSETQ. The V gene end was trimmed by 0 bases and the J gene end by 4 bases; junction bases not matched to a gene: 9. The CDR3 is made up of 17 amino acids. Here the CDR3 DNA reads TGCGCCAGCAGCTTGGACCCCGGGACAGGGGCGGGCTATGGCTACACCTTC. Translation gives CASSLDPGTGAGYGYTF.

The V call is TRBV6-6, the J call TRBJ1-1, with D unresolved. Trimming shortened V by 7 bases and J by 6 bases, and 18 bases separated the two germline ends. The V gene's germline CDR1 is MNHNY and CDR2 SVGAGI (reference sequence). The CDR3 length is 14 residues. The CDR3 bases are TGTGCCAGCACCCGGACGGCACTAGAGCCTGAAGCTTTCTTT. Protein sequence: CASTRTALEPEAFF.

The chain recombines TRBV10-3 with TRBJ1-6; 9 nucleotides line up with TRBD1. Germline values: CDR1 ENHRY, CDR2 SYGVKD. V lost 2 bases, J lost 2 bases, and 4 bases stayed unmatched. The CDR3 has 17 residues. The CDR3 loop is CAISEPGQGAYNSPLHF. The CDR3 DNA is TGTGCCATCAGTGAGCCGGGACAGGGAGCCTATAATTCACCCCTCCACTTT.

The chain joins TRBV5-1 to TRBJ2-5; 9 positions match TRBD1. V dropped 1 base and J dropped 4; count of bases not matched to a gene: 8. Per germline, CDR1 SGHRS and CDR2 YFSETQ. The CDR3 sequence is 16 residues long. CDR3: CASSLTGQGFLETQYF. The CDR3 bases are TGCGCCAGCAGCTTGACGGGACAGGGTTTCCTAGAGACCCAGTACTTC. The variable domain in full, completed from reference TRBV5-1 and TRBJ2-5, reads KAGVTQTPRYLIKTRGQQVTLSCSPISGHRSVSWYQQTPGQGLQFLFEYFSETQRNKGNFPGRFSGRQFSNSRSEMNVSTLELGDSALYLCASSLTGQGFLETQYFGPGTRLLVL.

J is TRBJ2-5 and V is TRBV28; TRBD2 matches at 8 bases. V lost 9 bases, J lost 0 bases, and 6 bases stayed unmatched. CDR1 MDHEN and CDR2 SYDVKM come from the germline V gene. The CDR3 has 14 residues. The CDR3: CASTSGLYQETQYF. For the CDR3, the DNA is TGTGCCAGTACTAGCGGACTGTACCAAGAGACCCAGTACTTC. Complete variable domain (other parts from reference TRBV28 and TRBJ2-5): DVKVTQSSRYLVKRTGEKVFLECVQDMDHENMFWYRQDPGLGLRLIYFSYDVKMKEKGDIPEGYSVSREKKERFSLILESASTNQTSMYLCASTSGLYQETQYFGPGTRLLVL.